This passage covers 10 T cell receptor beta chains from one sample sequenced in a study of shared clonotypes between healthy human individuals. CD8 cells regarded as naive lacked CD45RO, were positively chosen for CCR7, and omitted terminally differentiated effector memory CD45RA+ cells. Repertoires were generated with immunoSEQ multiplex PCR, while TCRdb's copy carries only in-frame clones and drops some. The sample lists about 1.9 million clones, roughly 95% occurring once. The sequenced sample was naive CD8+ T cells from PBMCs. These TCRs come from a man aged 18 to 29 in good health. Some clones in this sample may be carry-over from other donors' samples.

The chain joins TRBV10-3 to TRBJ2-1; 7 positions agree with TRBD1. The CDR3 has 14 amino acids. The V gene end was trimmed by 6 bases and the J gene end by 2 bases; junction bases not matched to a gene: 4. Germline V gene sequence: CDR1 ENHRY, CDR2 SYGVKD. The CDR3 sequence: CAIRGQTTYNEQFF. DNA for the CDR3: TGTGCCATCAGGGGACAGACAACCTACAATGAGCAGTTCTTC.

The V and J genes are TRBV27 and TRBJ2-7; 10 bases are a match to TRBD1. Germline V gene lookup returns CDR1 MNHEY and CDR2 SMNVEV (reference sequence). J lost 6 bases, V lost 6 bases, and 11 bases had no gene match. The CDR3 has 15 residues. The CDR3 region has the DNA TGTGCCAGCAGGTTCGTCGGGACAGGGGTTGGCGAGCAGTACTTC. It translates to CASRFVGTGVGEQYF.

The chain recombines TRBV19 with TRBJ2-5, with a possible D match to TRBD2 (6 bases). Germline V CDR1 and CDR2: LNHDA, SQIVND (reference sequence). CDR3 length: 14 amino acids. V was pared by 8 bases and J by 2 bases, with 15 bases between. CDR3 in DNA: TGTGCCAGTTCCGAGCGGGCCGTACAAGAGACCCAGTACTTC. Translated: CASSERAVQETQYF.

The CDR3 nucleotides read TGTGCCAGCAGTCCAATCACAGGGGGCTGGGGCTACACCTTC. This gives the protein CASSPITGGWGYTF. The chain employs TRBV27 and TRBJ1-2; 9 nucleotides line up with TRBD1. V dropped 5 bases and J dropped 8; count of bases not matched to a gene: 9. Germline V gene data show CDR1 as MNHEY and CDR2 as SMNVEV (reference sequence). The CDR3 is 14 amino acids.

V and J are TRBV7-7 and TRBJ2-5, with TRBD2 matching 8 bases. The V and J ends lost 8 bases and 2 bases, in that order; junction bases with no gene match: 7. CDR1 and CDR2 (germline): SSHAT, FNYEAQ (reference sequence). The CDR3 is made up of 14 amino acids. The CDR3 DNA follows: TGTGCCAGCGGTTCTAGCGGGCCACAAGAGACCCAGTACTTC. It translates to CASGSSGPQETQYF. Based on the CDR3 plus reference TRBV7-7 and TRBJ2-5, the full variable domain is GAGVSQSPRYKVTKRGQDVTLRCDPISSHATLYWYQQALGQGPEFLTYFNYEAQPDKSGLPSDRFSAERPEGSISTLTIQRTEQRDSAMYRCASGSSGPQETQYFGPGTRLLVL.

J is TRBJ2-3 and V is TRBV7-9; TRBD1 agrees at 11 bases. Losses at the gene ends were 10 bases for V and 2 bases for J; bases not matched to a gene: 11. The germline V gene encodes CDR1 SEHNR and CDR2 FQNEAQ (reference sequence). The CDR3 is 16 amino acids. The CDR3 here is CATQRTGGRLTDTQYF. In DNA, the CDR3 is TGTGCCACGCAGAGGACAGGGGGCAGACTCACAGATACGCAGTATTTT.

The genes are TRBV28 and TRBJ1-6; D gene ambiguous. Between the trimmed V and J ends, which lost 0 bases and 9 bases, there was a span of 12 bases. The length of the CDR3 is 15 residues. In germline, CDR1 is MDHEN, CDR2 SYDVKM. CDR3 residues: CASSLWNRRSSPLHF. CDR3 bases: TGTGCCAGCAGTTTATGGAACAGACGAAGTTCACCCCTCCACTTT.

The chain joins TRBV11-1 to TRBJ2-1; D gene unclear. Trimming shortened V by 5 bases and J by 7 bases, and 9 bases separated the two germline ends. CDR1 is SGHAT, CDR2 FQDESV, per germline (reference sequence). The CDR3 has 12 residues. Here the CDR3 reads CASSHLRNEQFF. The CDR3 DNA reads as TGTGCCAGCAGCCATCTAAGGAATGAGCAGTTCTTC.

CDR3 sequence (DNA): TGTGCCAGCAGCGGGAGGGGGGCCGGGGAGCTGTTTTTT. This encodes CASSGRGAGELFF. The chain couples TRBV7-6 to TRBJ2-2; the D gene is possibly TRBD2 (7 bases). Per the germline V gene, CDR1 is SGHVS and CDR2 is FNYEAQ. V was shortened by 5 bases and J by 6 bases, with 10 bases between the two germline ends. CDR3 size: 13 residues. The variable domain in full, completed from reference TRBV7-6 and TRBJ2-2, reads GAGVSQSPRYKVTKRGQDVALRCDPISGHVSLYWYRQALGQGPEFLTYFNYEAQQDKSGLPNDRFSAERPEGSISTLTIQRTEQRDSAMYRCASSGRGAGELFFGEGSRLTVL.

The CDR3 protein is CASSYWDTSPSYEQYF. CDR3 nucleotides: TGTGCCAGCAGCTACTGGGACACGTCCCCCTCCTACGAGCAGTACTTC. V is TRBV28 and J is TRBJ2-7; D possibly corresponds to TRBD1 (6 bases). V was shortened by 6 bases and J by 0 bases, with 18 bases between the two germline ends. Per the germline V gene, CDR1 is MDHEN and CDR2 is SYDVKM. CDR3 length: 16 residues.